The rows below give T cell receptor beta chains drawn from one sample of a study of lymphopenia after photon versus proton radiotherapy. Profiled with immunoSEQ multiplex PCR; TCRdb holds only in-frame clones, not every one. Of about 22,000 clones listed, 75% to 90% are singletons. The sample was peripheral blood, taken from a patient treated with proton-based radiotherapy. These receptors all come from an elderly man with esophageal cancer. CDR3s include the opening cysteine and the closing phenylalanine or tryptophan. Each record gives: D gene, J gene, V gene, clone size, CDR3 DNA, CDR3 protein. A D gene is named only where the DNA matches it firmly. Size is omitted from some rows. Given values are once, few, many or a class for expanded clones.

d_gene: TRBD2; j_gene: TRBJ2-3; v_gene: TRBV10-2; abundance: -; CDR3nt: TGCGCCAGCAGTGATCGTCTAGCGGGAGTGGTAGATACGCAGTATTTT; CDR3aa: CASSDRLAGVVDTQYF
d_gene: TRBD1; j_gene: TRBJ1-2; v_gene: TRBV10-3; abundance: -; CDR3nt: TGTGCCATCAGAGGGGACAGACGACCTGATGGCTACACCTTC; CDR3aa: CAIRGDRRPDGYTF
d_gene: -; j_gene: TRBJ2-2; v_gene: TRBV7-6; abundance: once; CDR3nt: TGTGCCAGCAGCTTAGACCAGAACACCGGGGAGCTGTTTTTT; CDR3aa: CASSLDQNTGELFF
d_gene: -; j_gene: TRBJ2-7; v_gene: TRBV11-2; abundance: -; CDR3nt: TGTGCCAGCAGCATAGACAGGTACTACGAGCAGTACTTC; CDR3aa: CASSIDRYYEQYF
d_gene: TRBD1; j_gene: TRBJ2-5; v_gene: TRBV27; abundance: -; CDR3nt: TGTGCCAGCAGTAAATGGACAGGACAAGAGACCCAGTACTTC; CDR3aa: CASSKWTGQETQYF
d_gene: -; j_gene: TRBJ1-5; v_gene: TRBV18; abundance: -; CDR3nt: TGTGCCAGCTCACCACTAGGTTATAGCAATCAGCCCCAGCATTTT; CDR3aa: CASSPLGYSNQPQHF
d_gene: -; j_gene: TRBJ2-7; v_gene: TRBV14; abundance: -; CDR3nt: TGTGCCAGCAGCCAAGATCCGTTAAGAGCCCACGAGCAGTACTTC; CDR3aa: CASSQDPLRAHEQYF
d_gene: TRBD1; j_gene: TRBJ2-2; v_gene: TRBV6-5; abundance: -; CDR3nt: TGTGCCAGCAGCGGGGACAGGGTGGGCACCGGGGAGCTGTTTTTT; CDR3aa: CASSGDRVGTGELFF
d_gene: TRBD2; j_gene: TRBJ2-7; v_gene: TRBV9; abundance: -; CDR3nt: TGTGCCAGCAGCGTTAGCGGGCCGGCGCACGAGCAGTACTTC; CDR3aa: CASSVSGPAHEQYF
d_gene: -; j_gene: TRBJ2-7; v_gene: TRBV6-5; abundance: once; CDR3nt: TGTGCCAGCAGTTACTCGTTTGGCAGGAACTACGAGCAGTACTTC; CDR3aa: CASSYSFGRNYEQYF
d_gene: -; j_gene: TRBJ2-1; v_gene: TRBV25-1; abundance: -; CDR3nt: TGTGCCAGCAGTCCCCCATGGGAACGGCACAATGAGCAGTTCTTC; CDR3aa: CASSPPWERHNEQFF
d_gene: TRBD1; j_gene: TRBJ2-1; v_gene: TRBV29-1; abundance: -; CDR3nt: TGCAGCGCTTGGACAGGGGGCTACAATGAGCAGTTCTTC; CDR3aa: CSAWTGGYNEQFF
d_gene: -; j_gene: TRBJ2-2; v_gene: TRBV5-5; abundance: -; CDR3nt: TGTGCCAGCAGCTTGGGTCCCGGGGAAGGGGAGCTGTTTTTT; CDR3aa: CASSLGPGEGELFF
d_gene: TRBD1; j_gene: TRBJ2-7; v_gene: TRBV5-8; abundance: once; CDR3nt: TGTGCCAGCAGCTTGGTGGACAGGCCTTGGGAGCAGTACTTC; CDR3aa: CASSLVDRPWEQYF
d_gene: -; j_gene: TRBJ2-3; v_gene: TRBV18; abundance: -; CDR3nt: TGTGCCAGCTCACCATTGGCCGACACAGATACGCAGTATTTT; CDR3aa: CASSPLADTDTQYF
d_gene: TRBD1; j_gene: TRBJ1-1; v_gene: TRBV7-9; abundance: -; CDR3nt: TGTGCCAGCAGCACAAAAACAGGGGTGAACACTGAAGCTTTCTTT; CDR3aa: CASSTKTGVNTEAFF
d_gene: -; j_gene: TRBJ2-1; v_gene: TRBV19; abundance: -; CDR3nt: TGTGCCAGTAGTACCCGAGCGACCGCTAGCTACAATGAGCAGTTCTTC; CDR3aa: CASSTRATASYNEQFF
d_gene: -; j_gene: TRBJ2-1; v_gene: TRBV7-9; abundance: -; CDR3nt: TGTGCCAGCAGCTTAATGTCAGGTTATGAGCAGTTCTTC; CDR3aa: CASSLMSGYEQFF
d_gene: -; j_gene: TRBJ2-2; v_gene: TRBV7-2; abundance: once; CDR3nt: TGTGCCAGCAGCTTAGTCGGAGGGGACACCGGGGAGCTGTTTTTT; CDR3aa: CASSLVGGDTGELFF
d_gene: TRBD1; j_gene: TRBJ1-3; v_gene: TRBV15; abundance: -; CDR3nt: TGTGCCACCAGCAGAGTGGGGCCCAGGGACAGCCTTAGCTCTGGAAACACCATATATTTT; CDR3aa: CATSRVGPRDSLSSGNTIYF
d_gene: TRBD2; j_gene: TRBJ2-7; v_gene: TRBV5-1; abundance: -; CDR3nt: TGCGCCAGCAGCTCCGATTATGCGGGAGGGCCGGGCGAGCAGTACTTC; CDR3aa: CASSSDYAGGPGEQYF
d_gene: TRBD1; j_gene: TRBJ1-4; v_gene: TRBV19; abundance: -; CDR3nt: TGTGCCAGTAGTAGGGGACAGGGAGGAAAACTGTTTTTT; CDR3aa: CASSRGQGGKLFF